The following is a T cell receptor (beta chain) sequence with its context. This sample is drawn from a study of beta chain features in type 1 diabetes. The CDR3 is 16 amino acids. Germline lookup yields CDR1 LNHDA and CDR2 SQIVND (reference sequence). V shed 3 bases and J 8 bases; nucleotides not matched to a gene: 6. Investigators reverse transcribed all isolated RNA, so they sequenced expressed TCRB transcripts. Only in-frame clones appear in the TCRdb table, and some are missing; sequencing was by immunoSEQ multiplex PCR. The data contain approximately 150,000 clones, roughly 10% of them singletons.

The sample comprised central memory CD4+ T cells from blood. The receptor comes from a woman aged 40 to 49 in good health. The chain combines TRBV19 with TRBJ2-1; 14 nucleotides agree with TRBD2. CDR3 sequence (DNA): TGTGCCAGTAGTATCAGGACTAGCGGGGGGTCACATGAGCAGTTCTTC. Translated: CASSIRTSGGSHEQFF. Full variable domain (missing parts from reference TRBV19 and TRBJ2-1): DGGITQSPKYLFRKEGQNVTLSCEQNLNHDAMYWYRQDPGQGLRLIYYSQIVNDFQKGDIAEGYSVSREKKESFPLTVTSAQKNPTAFYLCASSIRTSGGSHEQFFGPGTRLTVL.